Following are 10 T cell receptor beta chains from one sample sequenced in a study of OX40 agonist ivuxolimab in advanced cancers. Libraries were prepared by immunoSEQ multiplex PCR; TCRdb keeps only in-frame clonotypes and omits some of them. The sample includes roughly 50,000 clones, about 93% seen only once; the top ten take 5.5% to 8.5%. This sample comprised CD4+ or CD8+ T cells sorted from blood, obtained in a trial of the OX40 agonist ivuxolimab. The receptor source for this set is an adult with an advanced solid tumor such as melanoma, head and neck, liver or kidney cancer.

V gene TRBV7-9 combines with J gene TRBJ2-2; D is uncertain. The CDR3 contains 12 residues. Trimming took off 5 bases at V and 4 bases at J, with 5 bases between the two ends. The germline gives CDR1 SEHNR, CDR2 FQNEAQ (reference sequence). The CDR3 sequence is CASSPPTGELFF. CDR3 sequence (DNA): TGTGCCAGCAGCCCCCCCACCGGGGAGCTGTTTTTT.

The chain links TRBV7-9 to TRBJ1-1; weak D call: TRBD1 (5 bases). The CDR3 totals 12 residues. CDR1 is SEHNR, CDR2 FQNEAQ, per germline (reference sequence). With 3 bases removed from V and 7 bases from J, the gap between germline ends came to 9 bases. CDR3 coding DNA: TGTGCCAGCAGCTTTCCGGGGGGTGAAGCTTTCTTT. Translating it yields CASSFPGGEAFF.

V and J are TRBV6-5 and TRBJ2-3, with D possibly matching TRBD2 (5 bases). The CDR3 is 13 amino acids. Germline values: CDR1 MNHEY, CDR2 SVGAGI. V lost 6 bases and J 2 bases, leaving 9 bases between the germline ends. CDR3 residues: CASSPGVTDTQYF. The CDR3 DNA follows: TGTGCCAGCAGCCCCGGGGTCACAGATACGCAGTATTTT.

Concerning this clone: A junction end diverges from the germline sequence, so it may reflect a read error. J is TRBJ2-7 and V is TRBV4-1, with a weak D call TRBD2 (6 bases). The length of the CDR3 is 16 residues. Germline V gene sequence: CDR1 MGHRA, CDR2 YSYEKL. As DNA, the CDR3 is TGCGCCAGCAGCCAAGAAGGAGGGTCACGCTCCTTCGAGCAGTACTTC. It is translated as CASSQEGGSRSFEQYF.

CDR3 region: CASSGTRGNTIYF. The CDR3, as DNA: TGTGCCAGCAGTGGAACCAGGGGAAACACCATATATTTT. The chain couples TRBV6-1 to TRBJ1-3; no clear D. This CDR3 is 13 amino acids long. CDR1 and CDR2 from the germline V gene are MNHNS and SASEGT. The V end was cut by 4 bases, the J end by 4 bases, with 8 bases between.

The rearrangement uses TRBV2 and TRBJ1-2; D is ambiguous. V lost 1 base to trimming and J lost 3 bases, with 12 bases between them. Germline values: CDR1 SNHLY, CDR2 FYNNEI. This CDR3 contains 15 residues. CDR3 loop: CASSEDWRGDYGYTF. The DNA of the CDR3 is TGTGCCAGCAGTGAAGATTGGAGAGGCGACTATGGCTACACCTTC.

The genes are TRBV29-1 and TRBJ2-7; D not certain. Per germline, CDR1 SQVTM and CDR2 ANQGSEA. Trimming left V 8 bases short and J 6 bases short, with 11 bases between. The CDR3 is 10 residues long. The CDR3 bases are TGCAGCACCAACGATTCCGAGCAGTACGTC. This translates into CSTNDSEQYV.

The rearrangement links TRBV16 to TRBJ2-7; TRBD2 aligns across 7 bases. Germline-derived CDR1 and CDR2 are KGHSY and FQNENV. The trim removed 2 bases at V and 6 bases at J, leaving 7 bases unmatched. The CDR3 is 14 residues long. The CDR3 loop is CASSQAPSSGEQYF. The CDR3 bases are TGTGCCAGCAGCCAAGCGCCCTCTAGCGGCGAGCAGTACTTC.

This sequence joins TRBV30 and TRBJ2-2; 8 bases agree with TRBD1. Germline loops: CDR1 GTSNPN, CDR2 SVGIG (reference sequence). The CDR3 runs to 17 residues. The ends lost 5 bases at V and 0 bases at J; junction bases unmatched: 11. The CDR3 here is CAWDGQAGGANTGELFF. The CDR3 nucleotides read TGTGCCTGGGACGGGCAGGCAGGGGGCGCGAACACCGGGGAGCTGTTTTTT.

This clone came up a few times. The V call is TRBV5-1, the J call TRBJ1-2, with 10 bases lining up with TRBD1. The CDR3 is made up of 15 amino acids. Germline V gives CDR1 SGHRS, CDR2 YFSETQ. Trimming removed 2 bases from V and 6 bases from J; junction bases left unmatched: 7. DNA for the CDR3: TGCGCCAGCAGCTTACTTACCGGGACAGGGGATGGCTACACCTTC. This codes for CASSLLTGTGDGYTF.